The clone carrying this TCR beta chain was counted many times. Antigen: not known. The entry originates in a study of human T cells and chemical hapten exposure. Study overall: The sensitizer, 2% DPC, was used on about 2 cm by about 2 cm of upper inner arm skin. Points from the study as a whole: High-frequency TCRs, those above 1 in 1000, stayed the same after DPC sensitization.

Time point described: patch test 3, about 24 weeks after DPC sensitization. Treatment described: therapeutic diphenylcyclopropenone sensitization with weekly scalp DPC. Blood collection took place prior to placing each patch test. Separate cDNA molecules received unique molecular identifiers, which the library attached to them. One entry per CDR3 protein results from TCRdb running MiXCR on the RACE reads. This table holds just under 65,000 distinct CDR3 sequences, more than 9.5% found once. With V trimmed by 4 bases and J by 6 bases, 22 bases remained unmatched. CDR1 SGHRS and CDR2 YFSETQ come from the germline V gene. This CDR3 comprises 21 residues.

The receptor was derived from a woman in her 30s with alopecia areata. Some clones in this sample may be carry-over from other donors' samples. Source: whole blood, taken in connection with sensitization to the hapten diphenylcyclopropenone (DPC). The chain carries TRBV5-1 and TRBJ2-7; 16 bases are shared with TRBD2. The CDR3 DNA reads as TGCGCCAGCAGCCCGCCGGGACTAGCGGGAGGGCCGAAGGGCCTAGGGACCGAGCAGTACTTC. Its translation is CASSPPGLAGGPKGLGTEQYF.